The 25 T cell receptor beta chains given below trace back to one sample, sequenced in a study of blood T cell repertoires in COVID-19. Profiling relied on immunoSEQ multiplex PCR, and the TCRdb table lists in-frame clones only, not all of them. Of about 230,000 clones in the sample, 75% to 85% were seen once. The sequencing sample was made of peripheral blood. All receptors derive from a woman under 40 with COVID-19, enrolled during active disease.

The sample holds one count of this clone. The chain couples TRBV18 to TRBJ1-2; TRBD1 matches at 10 bases. The V and J ends lost 3 bases and 5 bases, in that order; junction bases with no gene match: 12. The V gene's germline CDR1 is KGHSH and CDR2 LQKENI. CDR3 length: 17 residues. DNA of the CDR3: TGTGCCAGCTCACCCCGGGACAGGGGAGGACTTTTTTATGGCTACACCTTC. Its translation is CASSPRDRGGLFYGYTF.

Only one count was recorded for this clone. The chain combines TRBV15 with TRBJ2-7; D might be TRBD1 (6 bases). CDR1 LNHNV and CDR2 YYDKDF come from the germline V gene (reference sequence). The CDR3 consists of 14 residues. The V end was cut by 0 bases, the J end by 3 bases, with 9 bases between. CDR3: CATSRDADSYEQYF. The CDR3 bases are TGTGCCACCAGCAGAGATGCGGACAGCTACGAGCAGTACTTC.

J is TRBJ2-1 and V is TRBV5-6; perhaps TRBD2 as D (7 bases). The CDR3 extends over 13 amino acids. Germline loops: CDR1 SGHDT, CDR2 YYEEEE. The ends were cut back, 6 bases at V and 7 bases at J, with 14 bases in the middle. The CDR3 region is CASTPAGANEQFF. The DNA of the CDR3 is TGTGCCAGCACCCCGGCGGGGGCAAATGAGCAGTTCTTC.

The genes are TRBV4-2 and TRBJ2-5; a weak D match, TRBD2 (5 bases). V shed 2 bases and J shed 4 bases, with 11 bases lying between them. The CDR3 is made up of 14 amino acids. The germline V gene encodes CDR1 LGHNA and CDR2 YNFKEQ. The CDR3 protein is CASSQFRAGETQYF. CDR3 bases: TGTGCCAGCAGCCAATTCCGGGCGGGAGAGACCCAGTACTTC.

The chain uses TRBV4-1 and TRBJ2-1; 8 bases match TRBD2. Unmatched junction bases numbered 8, after V lost 4 bases and J lost 0 bases. CDR1 is MGHRA, CDR2 YSYEKL, per germline. This CDR3 has 17 residues. CDR3 nucleotide sequence: TGCGCCAGCAGCCTCGAGGGGAGCGGGAGCTCCTACAATGAGCAGTTCTTC. This codes for CASSLEGSGSSYNEQFF.

This chain links TRBV30 with TRBJ2-6, with D tentatively TRBD1 (5 bases). CDR1 and CDR2 (germline): GTSNPN, SVGIG (reference sequence). This CDR3 comprises 16 residues. Trimming took 0 bases from V and 0 from J, leaving 9 bases between them. The CDR3 is CAWSVGGASGANVLTF. For the CDR3, the DNA is TGTGCCTGGAGTGTGGGTGGGGCCTCTGGGGCCAACGTCCTGACTTTC.

The chain employs TRBV20-1 and TRBJ1-5; 8 bases map to TRBD1. The CDR3 spans 13 residues. The V gene end was trimmed by 3 bases and the J gene end by 7 bases; junction bases not matched to a gene: 5. Germline V CDR1 and CDR2: DFQATT, SNEGSKA (reference sequence). The CDR3 DNA reads TGCAGTGCTAGTCAGGGGGCTGGCCAGCCCCAGCATTTT. It codes for CSASQGAGQPQHF.

This chain joins TRBV27 and TRBJ2-7; 10 bases fit TRBD1. With 3 bases clipped from V and 3 bases from J, the junction kept 5 bases outside the gene matches. Germline CDR1 is MNHEY and CDR2 is SMNVEV (reference sequence). This CDR3 has 15 residues. The CDR3 sequence: CASSFSGQGNYEQYF. In DNA form, the CDR3 reads TGTGCCAGCAGTTTTTCGGGACAGGGGAACTACGAGCAGTACTTC.

The chain couples TRBV5-1 to TRBJ2-2; D might be TRBD2 (6 bases). Germline CDR1 is SGHRS and CDR2 is YFSETQ. Trimming pared 4 bases from V and 3 bases from J, leaving 16 bases between. This CDR3 spans 16 amino acids. For the CDR3, the DNA is TGCGCCAGCAGCGTAAGGGGAGGTGGTGACACCGGGGAGCTGTTTTTT. Protein sequence: CASSVRGGGDTGELFF.

This chain links TRBV28 with TRBJ1-4, with D unclear. Germline V gene data show CDR1 as MDHEN and CDR2 as SYDVKM. The CDR3 is 12 residues long. Deletions cut 5 bases from V and 6 bases from J, with 7 bases between. CDR3 loop: CASSLRHEKLFF. In DNA form, the CDR3 reads TGTGCCAGCAGTCTCAGGCATGAAAAACTGTTTTTT.

The sample holds one count of this clone. This chain joins TRBV18 and TRBJ1-2, with 9 bases identical to TRBD1. Trimming removed 1 base from V and 2 bases from J; junction bases left unmatched: 8. The CDR3 is 17 amino acids. Looked up from germline, CDR1 is KGHSH and CDR2 is LQKENI. The CDR3 region has the DNA TGTGCCAGCTCACCACAACCGGGACAGGGAAGAAACTATGGCTACACCTTC. This codes for CASSPQPGQGRNYGYTF. Full variable domain (outside the CDR3, taken from reference TRBV18 and TRBJ1-2): NAGVMQNPRHLVRRRGQEARLRCSPMKGHSHVYWYRQLPEEGLKFMVYLQKENIIDESGMPKERFSAEFPKEGPSILRIQQVVRGDSAAYFCASSPQPGQGRNYGYTFGSGTRLTVV.

V gene TRBV19 combines with J gene TRBJ2-1; TRBD2 matches at 9 bases. With V trimmed by 2 bases and J by 5 bases, 4 bases remained unmatched. The CDR3 has 15 amino acids. Germline lookup yields CDR1 LNHDA and CDR2 SQIVND (reference sequence). For the CDR3, the DNA is TGTGCCAGTAGTATACCTAGCGGGGTGAACAATGAGCAGTTCTTC. The encoded protein is CASSIPSGVNNEQFF.

This clone was seen more than once but under ten times. The chain combines TRBV29-1 with TRBJ2-3; maybe TRBD2 (7 bases). The CDR3 loop spans 15 amino acids. Germline V gene sequence: CDR1 SQVTM, CDR2 ANQGSEA. V lost 0 bases and J 5 bases, leaving 15 bases between the germline ends. In nucleotides, the CDR3 is TGCAGCGTTGAAGAACGCGGGGGCTGGAGAGATACGCAGTATTTT. Its translation is CSVEERGGWRDTQYF.

The chain is built from TRBV27 and TRBJ1-3, with D maybe TRBD1 (5 bases). CDR3 size: 17 residues. V dropped 5 bases and J dropped 4 bases, with 21 bases sitting between them. The germline V gene has CDR1 MNHEY and CDR2 SMNVEV (reference sequence). CDR3 in DNA: TGTGCCAGCAGTCCCCTCCGACAGTCCCATCTAGGAAACACCATATATTTT. It is translated as CASSPLRQSHLGNTIYF.

The rearrangement links TRBV3-1 (or the pseudogene TRBV3-2) to TRBJ1-5; D gene ambiguous. The germline V gene encodes CDR1 LGHDT and CDR2 YNNKEL (reference sequence). The CDR3 is made up of 14 amino acids. The V end lost 1 base, the J end lost 6 bases, and 10 bases lay between the germline ends. This CDR3 is CASSQGGSAQPQHF. CDR3 nucleotides: TGTGCCAGCAGCCAAGGAGGGTCTGCTCAGCCCCAGCATTTT.

The rearrangement uses TRBV7-3 and TRBJ2-5; unclear D gene. In germline, CDR1 is SGHTA, CDR2 FQGTGA. Trimming removed 3 bases at V and 5 bases at J, with 10 bases between. This CDR3 has 13 residues. This chain's CDR3 is CASSFDIYETQYF. The CDR3 DNA sequence: TGTGCCAGCAGCTTCGACATCTACGAGACCCAGTACTTC.

The rearrangement links TRBV5-4 to TRBJ2-2; D might be TRBD1 (6 bases). Looked up from germline, CDR1 is SGHNT and CDR2 is YYREEE (reference sequence). The CDR3 spans 14 residues. The V end was cut by 0 bases, the J end by 8 bases, with 11 bases between. The CDR3 DNA sequence: TGTGCCAGCAGCTTGGAGGGGGTAGGAGGGGAGCTGTTTTTT. Residues: CASSLEGVGGELFF.

The chain is built from TRBV11-2 and TRBJ1-1; no clear D. Germline CDR1 and CDR2: SGHAT and FQNNGV. Trimming took off 3 bases at V and 1 base at J, with 6 bases between the two ends. The CDR3 is made up of 13 amino acids. The CDR3 reads CASSFLPNTEAFF. Written as DNA, the CDR3 is TGTGCCAGCAGCTTCCTCCCGAACACTGAAGCTTTCTTT.

This clone came up once. The rearrangement uses TRBV7-3 and TRBJ2-2; 10 positions match TRBD1. J lost 6 bases, V lost 4 bases, and 2 bases had no gene match. Germline lookup yields CDR1 SGHTA and CDR2 FQGTGA. This CDR3 is 14 amino acids long. CDR3 in amino acids: CASSSGQGAGELFF. The CDR3 DNA follows: TGTGCCAGCAGCTCCGGACAGGGGGCCGGGGAGCTGTTTTTT.

V gene TRBV7-2 combines with J gene TRBJ2-7; the match to TRBD1 covers 9 bases. J was trimmed by 2 bases and V by 2 bases; bases with no gene match: 7. CDR1 is SGHTA, CDR2 FQGNSA, per germline. The CDR3 length is 16 residues. The CDR3: CASSLSPGQGPYEQYF. The CDR3 DNA sequence: TGTGCCAGCAGCTTAAGCCCGGGACAGGGACCCTACGAGCAGTACTTC.

The chain employs TRBV29-1 and TRBJ1-4; tentative D call: TRBD1 (5 bases). V was clipped by 7 bases and J by 5 bases, with 14 bases between them. The CDR3 has 13 residues. Germline CDR1 is SQVTM and CDR2 is ANQGSEA. CDR3 DNA sequence: TGCAGCGGTGGCGGGGGAGGAAATGAAAAACTGTTTTTT. It is translated as CSGGGGGNEKLFF. Full variable domain (outside the CDR3, taken from reference TRBV29-1 and TRBJ1-4): SAVISQKPSRDICQRGTSLTIQCQVDSQVTMMFWYRQQPGQSLTLIATANQGSEATYESGFVIDKFPISRPNLTFSTLTVSNMSPEDSSIYLCSGGGGGNEKLFFGSGTQLSVL.

The chain employs TRBV28 and TRBJ1-5; the match to TRBD1 covers 9 bases. Trimming removed 9 bases from V and 2 bases from J; junction bases left unmatched: 2. In germline, CDR1 is MDHEN, CDR2 SYDVKM. CDR3 size: 13 residues. DNA of the CDR3: TGTGCCAGTGGGGACAGGGGCAATCAGCCCCAGCATTTT. As protein: CASGDRGNQPQHF.

CDR3 in amino acids: CASSLDRSVRNIQYF. In DNA, the CDR3 is TGTGCCAGCAGTTTGGACCGTAGCGTGAGAAACATTCAGTACTTC. The chain combines TRBV6-2 or TRBV6-3 with TRBJ2-4; TRBD2 might be the D (5 bases). The CDR3 length is 15 residues. The V gene's germline CDR1 is MNHEY and CDR2 SVGEGT. Trimming pared 4 bases from V and 6 bases from J, leaving 16 bases between.

The chain joins TRBV5-6 to TRBJ2-1, with 8 bases lining up with TRBD2. Germline V gene sequence: CDR1 SGHDT, CDR2 YYEEEE. The V gene end was trimmed by 5 bases and the J gene end by 3 bases; junction bases not matched to a gene: 10. The CDR3 is made up of 16 amino acids. The CDR3 here is CASRDKREWVYNEQFF. DNA for the CDR3: TGTGCCAGCAGGGACAAGCGGGAGTGGGTCTACAATGAGCAGTTCTTC.

The chain recombines TRBV7-3 with TRBJ2-7; 14 bases match TRBD2. Germline CDR1 is SGHTA and CDR2 is FQGTGA. The CDR3 consists of 15 residues. V trimming: 5 bases; J trimming: 12 bases; junction bases outside the gene matches: 12. CDR3 coding DNA: TGTGCCAGCAGCCTGACTCCCGGGACTAGCGGGAGATTGTACTTC. Translating gives CASSLTPGTSGRLYF.